These 8 T cell receptor beta chains were all obtained from the same sample, sequenced in a study of prognosis after radiotherapy for stage I lung cancer. Two rounds of multiplex PCR amplified TCR beta CDR3 from genomic DNA. Individual primers that were specific to each TRBV and TRBJ gene served in first-round PCR. In TCRdb, the multiplex PCR reads were re-called with MiXCR into one record per CDR3 protein. The table shows approximately 28,000 distinct CDR3 sequences, with around two fifths occurring only once. The starting material was PBMCs, obtained before or after stereotactic body radiation therapy (not recorded which). The origin of the receptors is a donor aged 50 or older with non-small cell lung cancer.

This clonotype came up many times. The V and J genes are TRBV4-1 and TRBJ1-2, with 8 bases identical to TRBD1. The germline V gene encodes CDR1 MGHRA and CDR2 YSYEKL. This CDR3 has 17 amino acids. With V trimmed by 6 bases and J by 2 bases, 14 bases remained unmatched. CDR3 protein: CASSQRGQGALNYGYTF. In DNA form, the CDR3 reads TGCGCCAGCAGTCAAAGGGGCCAGGGGGCCCTCAACTATGGCTACACCTTC.

This clonotype was detected ten times or more. The rearrangement links TRBV12-3 or TRBV12-4 to TRBJ2-2; 7 bases are a match to TRBD1. The length of the CDR3 is 14 residues. V trimming: 6 bases; J trimming: 7 bases; junction bases outside the gene matches: 8. Here the CDR3 reads CASSRDRDRGELFF. Written as DNA, the CDR3 is TGTGCCAGCAGCCGAGACAGGGATCGCGGGGAGCTGTTTTTT.

This clonotype occurred once. The chain links TRBV6-1 to TRBJ2-3; possible D gene TRBD2, 7 bases. The germline V gene encodes CDR1 MNHNS and CDR2 SASEGT. The CDR3 runs to 16 residues. Trimming took off 7 bases at V and 6 bases at J, with 23 bases between the two ends. CDR3 protein: CASISGWGGASDTQYF. The CDR3 DNA sequence: TGTGCCAGCATTTCCGGATGGGGGGGGGCATCCGATACGCAGTATTTT.

This clonotype occurred many times. The genes are TRBV7-9 and TRBJ2-1, with 7 bases fitting TRBD2. CDR1 and CDR2 (germline): SEHNR, FQNEAQ (reference sequence). This CDR3 contains 15 residues. V was pared by 6 bases and J by 0 bases, with 5 bases of the junction left unmatched. CDR3 DNA sequence: TGTGCCAGCAGTTCACTAGCGAGCTCCTACAATGAGCAGTTCTTC. It specifies CASSSLASSYNEQFF.

This clonotype was observed a handful of times. This chain uses TRBV20-1 with TRBJ2-3; 8 bases are a match to TRBD2. The CDR3 has 14 amino acids. Trimming removed 5 bases from V and 4 bases from J; junction bases left unmatched: 8. The germline V gene encodes CDR1 DFQATT and CDR2 SNEGSKA (reference sequence). The CDR3 loop reads CSAPAAGGSDTQYF. The CDR3 DNA reads TGCAGTGCTCCCGCGGCGGGGGGATCAGATACGCAGTATTTT.

Notes on this clonotype: This could be a read error, since a much larger clone is one nucleotide away. The CDR3: CVISDGQDNEKLFF. CDR3 nucleotides: TGTGTCATCAGTGATGGACAAGATAATGAAAAACTGTTTTTT. V and J are TRBV10-3 and TRBJ1-4, with TRBD1 as a possible D gene (5 bases). Germline V gives CDR1 ENHRY, CDR2 SYGVKD. The CDR3 covers 14 residues.

This clonotype rates as medium-sized (0.01 to 0.1%). This chain links TRBV12-3 or TRBV12-4 with TRBJ2-1, with 12 bases lining up with TRBD1. The CDR3 is 15 residues long. The ends lost 4 bases at V and 9 bases at J; junction bases unmatched: 7. The CDR3 DNA follows: TGTGCCAGCAGTTCCCGGGACAGGGGGCTGCTTGAGCAGTTCTTC. Its translation: CASSSRDRGLLEQFF.

This clonotype was observed at least ten times. The chain carries TRBV11-2 and TRBJ1-1, with 10 nucleotides matching TRBD1. Germline V gives CDR1 SGHAT, CDR2 FQNNGV. Trimming took 4 bases from V and 1 from J; bases not matched to a gene: 9. The CDR3 contains 17 residues. The CDR3 is CASSWGQGWTRNTEAFF. The CDR3 DNA sequence: TGTGCCAGCAGCTGGGGACAGGGGTGGACCCGGAACACTGAAGCTTTCTTT.